This TCR beta chain was documented in a study of T cell repertoires in cytomegalovirus infection. The wider study: Indications came from public TCR beta signatures; they pointed to CMV infection and to a matching HLA type. General study results and limits: CMV carriers having the relevant HLA were flagged by cumulative public TCR beta family frequency. It was HLA-C-restricted CMV-specific TCR beta clonotypes that dominated the response ex vivo.

Each CDR3 protein is one row after TCRdb ran MiXCR on the reads. The sample shows around 74,000 distinct CDR3 sequences, about 4% of them seen only once. This clonotype was counted ten times or more. Its target is not known. The CDR3 sequence is 15 residues long. V shed 3 bases, J shed 0 bases, and the junction held 5 bases outside the gene matches. The receptor was isolated from a human donor in good health (CMV status not recorded). Some clones in this sample may be carry-over from other donors' samples. The sequencing input was PBMCs. The chain has TRBV12-3 or TRBV12-4 and TRBJ2-7; 7 positions agree with TRBD2. The CDR3 sequence is CASSFSGPSSYEQYF. CDR3 in DNA: TGTGCCAGCAGTTTTAGCGGGCCGAGCTCCTACGAGCAGTACTTC.